This TCR beta chain was found in a study of blood T cell repertoires in COVID-19. The overall study: The samples span acute and convalescent COVID-19 from the United States, Italy and Spain.

Under the authors' procedure: How many nucleated cells were present was estimated from reference gene primer amplification. The method was immunoSEQ multiplex PCR; TCRdb's version includes in-frame clones alone and lacks a portion of them. V, J and clone size are taken as reported in that table, and D and trimming were inferred from the DNA itself. The repertoire has 140,000 to 150,000 clones, 80% of them found once; the top ten carry around 3.4%. Germline V lookup: CDR1 SGDLS, CDR2 YYNGEE. This CDR3 is 13 amino acids long. V lost 3 bases to trimming and J lost 6 bases; unmatched junction nucleotides: 2.

Material for sequencing was peripheral blood. The J gene is TRBJ2-2, the V gene TRBV9; 7 bases align to TRBD1. The receptor's source is a man between 65 and 79 years old who had recovered from COVID-19. The CDR3 loop is CASSEQGSGELFF. As DNA, the CDR3 is TGTGCCAGCAGCGAACAGGGGTCCGGGGAGCTGTTTTTT.